One and the same sample provided the 21 T cell receptor beta chains below, sequenced in a study of T-cell memory formation after mild COVID-19. TCRdb used MiXCR to reprocess the 5' RACE reads, holding one entry per CDR3 protein. In the table there are 130,000 to 150,000 distinct CDR3 sequences, 6% to 7% of which are singletons. The sample consisted of PBMCs or a T cell subset sorted from them (not recorded which). The receptors stem from an adult woman who had mild COVID-19 (a few samples of this study predate the infection). Cell type and time point are not known.

This clonotype was seen ten or more times. V gene TRBV9 combines with J gene TRBJ1-5; TRBD1 agrees at 8 bases. Germline V gene sequence: CDR1 SGDLS, CDR2 YYNGEE. V lost 4 bases and J lost 6; bases outside the gene matches: 9. This CDR3 comprises 15 residues. CDR3 residues: CASSPRGQRGQPQHF. The CDR3 DNA follows: TGTGCCAGCAGCCCCAGGGGGCAGAGAGGTCAGCCCCAGCATTTT.

At least ten counts were recorded for this clonotype. V gene TRBV7-3 combines with J gene TRBJ2-1, with 12 nucleotides matching TRBD2. This CDR3 contains 16 residues. Trimming removed 4 bases from V and 7 bases from J; junction bases left unmatched: 8. CDR1 is SGHTA and CDR2 is FQGTGA in the germline V gene. The CDR3 spells CASSYLAGGPRNEQFF. The CDR3 DNA reads TGTGCCAGCAGCTACCTAGCGGGAGGGCCAAGGAATGAGCAGTTCTTC.

This clonotype was found many times. The chain carries TRBV24-1 and TRBJ1-6; D is ambiguous. Trimming took off 8 bases at V and 8 bases at J, with 12 bases between the two ends. From germline, CDR1 is KGHDR and CDR2 SFDVKD. CDR3 length: 13 amino acids. The CDR3 coding sequence is TGTGCCACCATGGCAGGCCTCGATTCACCCCTCCACTTT. Translation gives CATMAGLDSPLHF.

There are many counts of this clonotype. The chain joins TRBV6-2 or TRBV6-3 to TRBJ2-1; the match to TRBD2 covers 12 bases. V was clipped by 6 bases and J by 6 bases; unmatched bases: 6. This CDR3 region has 15 residues. CDR1 is MNHEY and CDR2 is SVGEGT in the germline V gene. The CDR3 bases are TGTGCCAGCAGACCCGGGACTAGCGGGTCCAATGAGCAGTTCTTC. It codes for CASRPGTSGSNEQFF.

This clonotype occurred a few times. This chain uses TRBV6-5 with TRBJ2-1; TRBD1 matches 11 bases. CDR1 and CDR2 from the germline V gene are MNHEY and SVGAGI. The length of the CDR3 is 15 residues. The V and J ends lost 6 bases and 7 bases, in that order; junction bases with no gene match: 8. CDR3 DNA sequence: TGTGCCAGCAGCCGTGGGACAGGGGGAGGGAATGAGCAGTTCTTC. Translating gives CASSRGTGGGNEQFF.

The chain carries TRBV3-1 and TRBJ1-6, with D possibly matching TRBD1 (5 bases). This CDR3 contains 14 residues. Germline lookup yields CDR1 LGHDT and CDR2 YNNKEL (reference sequence). V was trimmed by 0 bases and J by 10 bases, leaving 10 bases between them. DNA of the CDR3: TGTGCCAGCAGCCAAGATTGGGGGGAATCACCCCTCCACTTT. It yields the protein CASSQDWGESPLHF.

The chain employs TRBV6-2 or TRBV6-3 and TRBJ2-7; 8 bases fit TRBD1. Germline V gives CDR1 MNHEY, CDR2 SVGEGT. CDR3 length: 14 residues. The V and J ends lost 8 bases and 1 base, in that order; junction bases with no gene match: 7. CDR3 loop: CASSDRDPSYEQYF. The CDR3 nucleotides are TGTGCCAGCTCGGACAGGGACCCATCCTACGAGCAGTACTTC.

Only a few counts were recorded for this clonotype. V usage is TRBV3-1 and J usage is TRBJ1-5; the D is unclear. The CDR3 totals 16 residues. Germline lookup yields CDR1 LGHDT and CDR2 YNNKEL (reference sequence). Deletions cut 4 bases from V and 6 bases from J, with 19 bases between. The CDR3 DNA follows: TGTGCCAGCAGCCTCGGAGGAGCGACCCGGGTTCAGCCCCAGCATTTT. It yields the protein CASSLGGATRVQPQHF.

The chain recombines TRBV29-1 with TRBJ1-1, with D perhaps TRBD1 (5 bases). The CDR3 is 13 residues long. Germline V gives CDR1 SQVTM, CDR2 ANQGSEA. V lost 6 bases and J lost 0, with 11 bases in between. The CDR3 reads CSVQEGLNTEAFF. The CDR3 bases are TGCAGCGTCCAGGAGGGGCTGAACACTGAAGCTTTCTTT.

This rearrangement joins TRBV5-5 to TRBJ1-1, with 7 positions matching TRBD1. This CDR3 comprises 14 residues. Germline assignment: CDR1 SGHKS and CDR2 YYEKEE (reference sequence). The junction had 10 bases not matched to a gene; V was cut back by 4 bases and J by 7 bases. CDR3 nucleotides: TGTGCCAGCAGCGTGACAGGGTTTTCCATTGAAGCTTTCTTT. Its translation: CASSVTGFSIEAFF.

V and J are TRBV6-5 and TRBJ2-7, with D unclear. The CDR3 loop spans 15 amino acids. Per germline, CDR1 MNHEY and CDR2 SVGAGI. V was clipped by 0 bases and J by 3 bases, with 12 bases between them. This chain's CDR3 is CASSYSRQAHYEQYF. CDR3 nucleotide sequence: TGTGCCAGCAGTTACTCGAGGCAGGCCCACTACGAGCAGTACTTC.

V usage is TRBV2 and J usage is TRBJ1-1, with D perhaps TRBD1 (5 bases). Germline CDR1 reads SNHLY; CDR2 reads FYNNEI. This CDR3 is 16 amino acids long. V was clipped by 8 bases and J by 5 bases, with 24 bases between them. CDR3 nucleotide sequence: TGTGCCAGCCAGAATCGGGGGGGAGCTTCAGGGACTGAAGCTTTCTTT. Its protein product is CASQNRGGASGTEAFF.

In its sample, this clonotype was seen many times. The chain joins TRBV20-1 to TRBJ2-3; 8 bases agree with TRBD2. Per germline, CDR1 DFQATT and CDR2 SNEGSKA (reference sequence). The CDR3 runs to 12 residues. Here the CDR3 DNA reads TGCAGCCGTTCTCGGGGGGGAGATACGCAGTATTTT. Translating gives CSRSRGGDTQYF.

This clonotype was counted many times. This rearrangement joins TRBV18 to TRBJ1-2, with TRBD1 identical over 9 bases. The germline gives CDR1 KGHSH, CDR2 LQKENI. This CDR3 comprises 16 residues. V shed 0 bases and J 6 bases; nucleotides not matched to a gene: 8. CDR3 loop: CASSPPVGTGIDGYTF. In DNA, the CDR3 is TGTGCCAGCTCACCACCGGTGGGGACAGGGATCGATGGCTACACCTTC.

The V gene is TRBV2, the J gene TRBJ2-1; TRBD2 matches 11 bases. CDR3 length equals 18 residues. The J segment lost 0 bases and the V segment lost 3 bases, leaving 7 bases of the junction unmatched. Per germline, CDR1 SNHLY and CDR2 FYNNEI. The CDR3 spells CASSDLKLAGVSYNEQFF. The CDR3 DNA sequence: TGTGCCAGCAGTGATTTGAAACTAGCGGGAGTCTCCTACAATGAGCAGTTCTTC.

This chain connects TRBV6-2 or TRBV6-3 to TRBJ2-5, with D unclear. Germline values: CDR1 MNHEY, CDR2 SVGEGT. Trimming removed 2 bases from V and 0 bases from J, with 4 bases in between. This CDR3 spans 13 amino acids. The CDR3 spells CASSYADQETQYF. The DNA of the CDR3 is TGTGCCAGCAGTTACGCGGACCAAGAGACCCAGTACTTC.

This clonotype was recorded at least ten times. V usage is TRBV24-1 and J usage is TRBJ2-1; tentative D call: TRBD1 (5 bases). CDR3 length: 14 amino acids. V was clipped by 2 bases and J by 4 bases, with 8 bases between them. Germline lookup yields CDR1 KGHDR and CDR2 SFDVKD. CDR3 nucleotides: TGTGCCACCAGTGATTCTCAGGGTTACAATGAGCAGTTCTTC. It is translated as CATSDSQGYNEQFF.

Only a few counts were recorded for this clonotype. The V gene is TRBV7-2, the J gene TRBJ1-2; 9 bases agree with TRBD1. Germline assignment: CDR1 SGHTA and CDR2 FQGNSA. CDR3 length: 14 residues. Trimming removed 2 bases from V and 7 bases from J; junction bases left unmatched: 5. The CDR3 coding sequence is TGTGCCAGCAGCTTAACGGGACAGGGCGCTGGCTACACCTTC. Translating gives CASSLTGQGAGYTF.

In its sample, this clonotype was seen many times. The chain recombines TRBV20-1 with TRBJ2-1; 13 bases map to TRBD2. Per germline, CDR1 DFQATT and CDR2 SNEGSKA (reference sequence). This CDR3 is built from 15 residues. With 0 bases clipped from V and 7 bases from J, the junction kept 3 bases outside the gene matches. The CDR3 nucleotides are TGCAGTGCTAGAGATCCGACTAGCGGGGGGAATGAGCAGTTCTTC. Encoded protein: CSARDPTSGGNEQFF.

This clonotype was counted many times. An end of the junction differs from the germline gene, which may be a read error. The chain recombines TRBV5-1 with TRBJ1-4, with 7 bases fitting TRBD1. CDR3 length equals 15 residues. Germline assignment: CDR1 SGHRS and CDR2 YFSETQ. CDR3 DNA: TGCGCCAGCAGCTTATGCCGGACGCTTCGGACAGGTGACCTCTTT. Residues: CASSLCRTLRTGDLF.

This clonotype was counted ten times or more. At one boundary the junction diverges from the germline segment, which might be a read error. The J gene is TRBJ1-1, the V gene TRBV7-7; TRBD1 is a possible D gene (6 bases). Germline assignment: CDR1 SSHAT and CDR2 FNYEAQ (reference sequence). This CDR3 is 16 amino acids long. The CDR3: CASSFRRPGENTEAFF. The CDR3 coding sequence is TGTGCTAGCAGCTTCCGGCGGCCAGGGGAAAACACTGAAGCTTTCTTT.